The present TCR beta chain was sequenced within a study of memory CD4+ T cells and cytomegalovirus serostatus. As for the study in general: Donors were healthy Belgian adults, several CMV seropositive and about two dozen seronegative. General observations from the study: Each of approximately 69 CMV-associated TCRbeta sequences occurred in one to five individuals. The CMV-associated TCR signature appears largely within the CD4+ memory repertoire.

The sort gate was single viable CD3+CD4+CD8-CD45RO+ cells for memory CD4+ T cells. Profiled with immunoSEQ multiplex PCR; TCRdb holds only in-frame clones, not every one. The data hold tens of thousands of clones, with around 83% observed a single time. The length of the CDR3 is 14 residues. Germline CDR1 SGHRS, CDR2 YFSETQ. Between the trimmed V and J ends, which lost 4 bases and 0 bases, there was a span of 7 bases. With regard to this clone: Its antigen is as yet unknown.

This sequence was found in an adult in good health and CMV-seropositive. The chain has TRBV5-1 and TRBJ2-2; D is unresolved. Sequencing input: memory CD4+ T cells from blood. CDR3 amino acids: CASSETSNTGELFF. In DNA, the CDR3 is TGCGCCAGCAGCGAGACATCGAACACCGGGGAGCTGTTTTTT.